This TCR beta chain was observed in a study of vaccination and CD4 T cells after COVID-19. About the research overall: At a median roughly 100 days (range 35 to 161) after diagnosis, post-COVID samples were drawn. Researchers treated cells with overlapping spike peptides taken from SARS-CoV-2, HCoV-NL63, HCoV-OC43 and HCoV-229E.

With 1 base removed from V and 6 bases from J, the gap between germline ends came to 13 bases. Germline CDR1 SGHRS, CDR2 YFSETQ. The CDR3 is 14 residues long. Treatment denoted: 10-day PBMC culture with coronavirus spike peptide pools or control peptides (ViraFEST assay). ViraFEST enlarged antigen-specific T cell populations with peptide pools and afterwards sequenced TCRs. The assay that was used to sequence DNA from cultured CD4+ T cells was the Oncomine TCR Beta short-read assay. Via MiXCR, TCRdb re-called the PCR reads, giving one row per CDR3 protein. The repertoire includes some 11,000 distinct CDR3 sequences, less than 70% of them detected once, and 6.5% to 10% sits in the top ten. This clonotype was found once. What it binds is unknown.

This chain joins TRBV5-1 and TRBJ2-5; tentatively, D is TRBD1 (6 bases). The sequenced material came from CD4+ T cells from blood, cultured in vitro. The receptor was derived from a human donor who had recovered from COVID-19. CDR3 nucleotides: TGCGCCAGCAGCTTGTCGGCAGGGGACAAGACCCAGTACTTC. It yields the protein CASSLSAGDKTQYF.